This is a list of T cell receptor beta chains from one sample in a study of CD8+ T cells in alopecia areata. Measured with immunoSEQ multiplex PCR; TCRdb has only the in-frame clones, and not every one. The sample lists approximately 150,000 clones, around 58% occurring once. The starting material was CD4+ T cells sorted from blood, obtained at approximately week 60, from a patient treated with tofacitinib. The source of these receptors is a human donor with alopecia areata. Each CDR3 is given with its conserved first and last residue. The D gene is left open where the match is weak. Part of the rows lack a size; the others show once, few, many or a class for expanded clones.

v_gene,j_gene,d_gene,abundance,CDR3aa,CDR3nt
TRBV20-1,TRBJ1-1,-,-,CSANMNTEAFF,TGCAGTGCTAACATGAACACTGAAGCTTTCTTT
TRBV15,TRBJ1-2,-,-,CATSRAQSVGEGYTF,TGTGCCACCAGCAGAGCGCAGTCGGTGGGGGAGGGCTACACCTTC
TRBV11-2,TRBJ2-5,-,-,CASSLGDRQETQYF,TGTGCCAGCAGCTTAGGGGACCGGCAAGAGACCCAGTACTTC
TRBV6-1,TRBJ2-5,-,-,CASREETQYF,TGTGCCAGCAGGGAAGAGACCCAGTACTTC
TRBV7-2,TRBJ1-2,TRBD1,-,CASSLEVGQGTYYGYTF,TGTGCCAGCAGCTTAGAGGTGGGACAGGGGACCTACTATGGCTACACCTTC
TRBV5-1,TRBJ2-5,TRBD1,-,CASRTGGDRETQYF,TGCGCCAGCCGGACAGGGGGGGATCGGGAGACCCAGTACTTC
TRBV20-1,TRBJ2-2,-,-,CSALAGELFF,TGCAGTGCTTTAGCGGGGGAGCTGTTTTTT
TRBV4-1,TRBJ2-3,TRBD2,-,CASSPGLSAGGPLDTQYF,TGCGCCAGCAGCCCTGGGTTATCCGCGGGGGGGCCGTTAGATACGCAGTATTTT
TRBV10-3,TRBJ2-5,-,few,CAISATSQETQYF,TGTGCCATCAGTGCTACTAGCCAAGAGACCCAGTACTTC
TRBV29-1,TRBJ2-7,TRBD1,-,CSVHGDRGRDEQYF,TGCAGCGTGCACGGGGACAGGGGGCGCGACGAGCAGTACTTC
TRBV29-1,TRBJ1-1,TRBD1,-,CSVARRGADTEAFF,TGCAGCGTAGCCCGCAGGGGGGCGGACACTGAAGCTTTCTTT
TRBV7-9,TRBJ2-2,-,-,CASSLRGSNTGELFF,TGTGCCAGCAGCTTACGGGGTAGCAACACCGGGGAGCTGTTTTTT
TRBV5-4,TRBJ1-6,-,-,CASTPSPGSDSPLHF,TGTGCCAGCACCCCCTCGCCAGGGTCGGATTCACCCCTCCACTTT
TRBV30,TRBJ1-6,-,-,CAWSPRAGVRNF,TGTGCCTGGAGCCCCCGGGCGGGAGTACGCAACTTT
TRBV5-4,TRBJ2-2,-,few,CASSLTREPTGELFF,TGTGCCAGCAGCTTGACCAGGGAGCCCACCGGGGAGCTGTTTTTT
TRBV6-5,TRBJ1-6,-,-,CASSYFLEDNSPLHF,TGTGCCAGCAGTTACTTTCTCGAGGATAATTCACCCCTCCACTTT
TRBV7-9,TRBJ2-3,-,-,CASSLGGEGRDTQYF,TGTGCCAGCAGCTTAGGTGGAGAGGGGCGAGATACGCAGTATTTT
TRBV27,TRBJ1-6,TRBD1,-,CASSPGTDFGPLHF,TGTGCCAGCAGTCCCGGGACAGACTTTGGACCCCTCCACTTT
TRBV29-1,TRBJ1-2,TRBD1,few,CSVAPRQGDYGYTF,TGCAGCGTTGCCCCTCGACAGGGCGACTATGGCTACACCTTC
TRBV29-1,TRBJ2-7,-,few,CSVVAQGTGYEQYF,TGCAGCGTTGTGGCGCAGGGAACCGGTTACGAGCAGTACTTC
TRBV9,TRBJ2-5,-,-,CASSRDGRETQYF,TGTGCCAGCAGCAGGGACGGGCGAGAGACCCAGTACTTC
TRBV10-3,TRBJ2-5,-,once,CAISEPPGEETQYF,TGTGCCATCAGTGAGCCCCCCGGGGAAGAGACCCAGTACTTC
TRBV29-1,TRBJ2-5,-,few,CSVEIVTQYF,TGCAGCGTTGAAATCGTGACCCAGTACTTC
TRBV2,TRBJ2-5,-,-,CASKKDRSQETQYF,TGTGCCAGCAAAAAAGACAGGTCCCAAGAGACCCAGTACTTC
TRBV2,TRBJ2-7,TRBD2,-,CASSILASSEQYF,TGTGCCAGCAGTATACTAGCGTCTAGCGAGCAGTACTTC
TRBV29-1,TRBJ1-2,-,-,CSVKEGDYGYTF,TGCAGCGTTAAAGAGGGGGACTATGGCTACACCTTC
TRBV20-1,TRBJ2-1,-,-,CSASIRNEQFF,TGCAGTGCTAGTATAAGGAATGAGCAGTTCTTC
TRBV19,TRBJ1-1,-,few,CATRQWNTEAFF,TGTGCCACCAGACAGTGGAACACTGAAGCTTTCTTT
TRBV7-9,TRBJ1-1,-,-,CASSYRRNTEAFF,TGTGCCAGCAGCTACCGACGGAACACTGAAGCTTTCTTT
TRBV14,TRBJ1-2,-,-,CASSQLGGVNYGYTF,TGTGCCAGCAGCCAACTCGGGGGGGTTAACTATGGCTACACCTTC
TRBV30,TRBJ2-1,-,-,CAWSVGQNSYNEQFF,TGTGCCTGGAGTGTGGGGCAGAACTCCTACAATGAGCAGTTCTTC